This T cell receptor beta chain was sequenced for a study of shared clonotypes between healthy human individuals. Points from the study as a whole: Roughly 5% of naive CD4 clonotypes were shared across several donors.

The V and J ends lost 0 bases and 2 bases respectively, with 11 bases between them. Germline CDR1 is MGHRA and CDR2 is YSYEKL. The CDR3 is made up of 15 amino acids. About this clone itself: The antigen is not known.

Measured with immunoSEQ multiplex PCR; TCRdb has only the in-frame clones, and not every one. Of nearly 1 million clones detected, 76% appear once; the ten largest clones hold roughly 1.5%. This chain joins TRBV4-1 and TRBJ2-7; D tentatively reads TRBD1 or TRBD2 (5 bases each). The material sequenced was memory CD4+ T cells sorted from blood. Subset described: CD45RA-negative fraction. This receptor was obtained from a man aged 18 to 30 in good health. This CDR3 is CASSQEGQGAYEQYF. For the CDR3, the DNA is TGCGCCAGCAGCCAAGAAGGTCAGGGAGCCTACGAGCAGTACTTC.